This entry lists 14 T cell receptor beta chains sequenced from one sample in a study of blood T cells in healthy people across ages. The second PCR ran about 6 to 12 cycles with a sample-barcoded 5' primer and J-beta primers. Each CDR3 protein is one row after TCRdb ran MiXCR on the 5' RACE reads. The sample has fewer than 2,000,000 distinct CDR3 sequences; 30% to 35% are singletons. The specimen was blood. The receptors shown here come from a woman under 40 in good health.

A single count supports this clonotype. This sequence joins TRBV27 and TRBJ2-1; perhaps D is TRBD1 or TRBD2 (5 bases each). Germline assignment: CDR1 MNHEY and CDR2 SMNVEV (reference sequence). Trimming cost V 3 bases and J 2 bases, with 11 bases left between them. The CDR3 has 15 amino acids. CDR3 DNA sequence: TGTGCCAGCAGTTTCGAGGGACGGACCTACAATGAGCAGTTCTTC. This translates into CASSFEGRTYNEQFF.

This clonotype has just a few counts. V is TRBV5-1 and J is TRBJ2-7; 8 bases agree with TRBD1. This CDR3 spans 15 amino acids. CDR1 and CDR2 from the germline V gene are SGHRS and YFSETQ. Trimming cost V 10 bases and J 7 bases; bases outside gene matches: 19. The CDR3 nucleotides read TGCGCCTCAGCGTTCGGGAACAGGGGGTCAAAGGAGCAGTACTTC. Amino acid sequence: CASAFGNRGSKEQYF.

The chain employs TRBV15 and TRBJ2-7; either TRBD1 or TRBD2 may supply D (5 bases each). Germline-derived CDR1 and CDR2 are LNHNV and YYDKDF (reference sequence). V lost 8 bases to trimming and J lost 3 bases, with 11 bases between them. The length of the CDR3 is 12 residues. CDR3 sequence: CATQGPGYEQYF. CDR3 DNA sequence: TGTGCCACCCAGGGACCCGGCTACGAGCAGTACTTC. Drawing the rest from reference TRBV15 and TRBJ2-7, the complete variable domain is DAMVIQNPRYQVTQFGKPVTLSCSQTLNHNVMYWYQQKSSQAPKLLFHYYDKDFNNEADTPDNFQSRRPNTSFCFLDIRSPGLGDTAMYLCATQGPGYEQYFGPGTRLTVT.

Concerning this clonotype itself: Being one base from a much bigger clone, this may be a read error. The chain employs TRBV29-1 and TRBJ2-1; D may be TRBD2 (5 bases). The CDR3 spans 13 residues. Looked up from germline, CDR1 is SQVTM and CDR2 is ANQGSEA. Trimming removed 7 bases from V and 3 bases from J, with 13 bases in between. In nucleotides, the CDR3 is TGCAGCGCAGACCGGGGAGACTACAATGAGCAGTTCTTC. It is translated as CSADRGDYNEQFF.

The chain has TRBV5-1 and TRBJ2-1; 7 bases fit TRBD1. The V gene's germline CDR1 is SGHRS and CDR2 YFSETQ. With V trimmed by 4 bases and J by 0 bases, 4 bases remained unmatched. The CDR3 has 15 residues. In DNA, the CDR3 is TGCGCCAGCAGCAGCACAGGGGTCTCCTACAATGAGCAGTTCTTC. Translating gives CASSSTGVSYNEQFF.

The genes are TRBV29-1 and TRBJ2-2; 7 bases align to TRBD1. This CDR3 comprises 14 residues. V shed 7 bases, J shed 0 bases, and the junction held 5 bases outside the gene matches. Looked up from germline, CDR1 is SQVTM and CDR2 is ANQGSEA. CDR3 protein: CSARTGPNTGELFF. DNA for the CDR3: TGCAGCGCCCGGACAGGACCGAACACCGGGGAGCTGTTTTTT.

As for this clonotype: At one boundary the junction diverges from the germline segment, which might be a read error. The chain is built from TRBV12-3 or TRBV12-4 and TRBJ2-3, with D tentatively TRBD1 or TRBD2 (5 bases each). This CDR3 contains 15 residues. The CDR3 region is CAVARAGTVVDTQYF. The CDR3 DNA follows: TGCGCCGTAGCTCGAGCCGGGACGGTGGTAGATACGCAGTATTTT.

The chain carries TRBV15 and TRBJ2-3; D gene unclear. Trimming removed 1 base at V and 14 bases at J, with 4 bases between. Per germline, CDR1 LNHNV and CDR2 YYDKDF (reference sequence). There are 9 residues in the CDR3. CDR3 coding DNA: TGTGCCACCAGCAGAGTACGGTATTTT. Its translation: CATSRVRYF.

DNA for the CDR3: TGTGCCAGCAGTTCTACTAAGAGTACTGAAGCTTTCTTT. Its protein is CASSSTKSTEAFF. The rearrangement links TRBV12-3 or TRBV12-4 to TRBJ1-1; D gene uncertain. This CDR3 has 13 residues. Trimming took off 4 bases at V and 5 bases at J, with 11 bases between the two ends.

This clonotype was seen more than once but under ten times. The chain recombines TRBV20-1 with TRBJ1-5; possibly TRBD1 for D (6 bases). The germline V and J ends were trimmed by 6 bases and 2 bases, with 11 bases remaining between them. There are 13 residues in the CDR3. CDR1 is DFQATT, CDR2 SNEGSKA, per germline (reference sequence). CDR3 DNA: TGCAGTGCACTGGCAGGGGGCAATCAGCCCCAGCATTTT. This codes for CSALAGGNQPQHF.

This clonotype occurred once. The rearrangement links TRBV12-3 or TRBV12-4 to TRBJ2-3; D is undetermined. Trimming took off 3 bases at V and 11 bases at J, with 15 bases between the two ends. The CDR3 totals 13 residues. The CDR3 reads CASSLAETDVQYF. For the CDR3, the DNA is TGTGCCAGCAGTTTGGCGGAAACAGATGTGCAGTATTTT.

This clonotype has just a few counts. J is TRBJ2-1 and V is TRBV20-1; D remains unclear. Per the germline V gene, CDR1 is DFQATT and CDR2 is SNEGSKA (reference sequence). The V gene lost 4 bases and the J gene lost 4 bases, with 23 bases spanning the gap. The CDR3 is made up of 17 amino acids. As DNA, the CDR3 is TGCAGTGCTACACGGCCCCTCGCAGCGCCCAGTTACAATGAGCAGTTCTTC. Protein sequence: CSATRPLAAPSYNEQFF.

This chain links TRBV5-1 with TRBJ1-2; D uncertain. The germline V gene encodes CDR1 SGHRS and CDR2 YFSETQ. This CDR3 comprises 14 residues. The V gene lost 4 bases and the J gene lost 6 bases, with 16 bases spanning the gap. The chain's CDR3 is CASSEQLGDDGYTF. For the CDR3, the DNA is TGCGCCAGCAGCGAACAGCTTGGGGATGATGGCTACACCTTC.

The table lists this clonotype with a few counts. The chain carries TRBV15 and TRBJ2-1; tentatively, D is TRBD2 (5 bases). V shed 0 bases and J shed 9 bases, with 15 bases lying between them. From germline, CDR1 is LNHNV and CDR2 YYDKDF (reference sequence). The CDR3 has 15 amino acids. CDR3 bases: TGTGCCACCAGCAGAGATAGGGTTAGCGCAAGTGAGCAGTTCTTC. Protein product: CATSRDRVSASEQFF.